This TCR beta chain comes out of a study of T cell repertoires in cytomegalovirus infection. Study information: An indication of both CMV infection and matching HLA type came from public TCR beta signatures. Study-wide results and caveats: Individuals carrying CMV plus the relevant HLA were identified by cumulative frequency of public TCR beta families. Clonotype analysis showed dominance of the ex vivo response by HLA-C-restricted CMV-specific TCR beta clonotypes.

Notes on this clonotype: What it recognizes is unknown.

Using its own MiXCR run on the reads, TCRdb lists one record per CDR3 protein. The sample holds around 200,000 distinct CDR3 sequences, roughly 34% seen once. Germline assignment: CDR1 MNHEY and CDR2 SMNVEV (reference sequence). The CDR3 length is 15 residues. After removal of 7 bases from V and 10 bases from J, the junction contained 15 bases not matched to a gene. The sequences come from CD8+ T cells from cultured PBMCs, collected from culture after CMV antigen stimulation. The chain has TRBV27 and TRBJ2-1; 8 nucleotides line up with TRBD2. The clonotype originates from a human donor in good health (CMV status not recorded). Some clones in this sample may be carry-over from other donors' samples. CDR3 bases: TGTGCCAGCACGCATGGGGGTTCGGGGGGGACCGAGCAGTTCTTC. It encodes CASTHGGSGGTEQFF.